This T cell receptor (beta chain) emerged from a study of T cell responses to AZD1222 COVID-19 vaccine. The study's findings and limits: A mostly white British donor set with more females was recruited, and clonal diversity was possibly underestimated. Nearly half of the spike-specific TCRs reportedly recognize variant regions that carry no mutations. Only after the peak T cell response were repertoires sampled.

As concerns this clone: Its antigen remains unidentified.

Analyses pooled second doses at about 4 or about 12 weeks. Repertoires were generated with immunoSEQ multiplex PCR, while TCRdb's copy carries only in-frame clones and drops some. Found here are 95,000 or so clones, 80% to 95% of them singletons; the top ten hold 6.5% to 10%. The specimen was peripheral blood, collected 28 days after the second AZD1222 dose. The sequence derives from an adult who received the AZD1222 COVID-19 vaccine.

The CDR3 loop reads CASSLLQGQETQYF. Here the CDR3 DNA reads TGTGCCAGTAGTCTTTTACAGGGGCAAGAGACCCAGTACTTC. The V and J genes are TRBV19 and TRBJ2-5, with 7 bases fitting TRBD1. This CDR3 has 14 amino acids. From germline, CDR1 is LNHDA and CDR2 SQIVND (reference sequence). The junction had 5 bases not matched to a gene; V was cut back by 5 bases and J by 2 bases. Full variable domain (remainder filled in from reference TRBV19 and TRBJ2-5): DGGITQSPKYLFRKEGQNVTLSCEQNLNHDAMYWYRQDPGQGLRLIYYSQIVNDFQKGDIAEGYSVSREKKESFPLTVTSAQKNPTAFYLCASSLLQGQETQYFGPGTRLLVL.